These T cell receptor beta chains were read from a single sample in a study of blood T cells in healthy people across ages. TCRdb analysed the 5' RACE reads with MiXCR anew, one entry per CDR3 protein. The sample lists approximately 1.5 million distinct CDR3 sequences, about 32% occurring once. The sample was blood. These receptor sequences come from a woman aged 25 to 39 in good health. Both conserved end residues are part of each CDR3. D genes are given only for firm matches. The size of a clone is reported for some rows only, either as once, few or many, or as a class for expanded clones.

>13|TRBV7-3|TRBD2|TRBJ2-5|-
CTSSLDGRETQYF
TGTACCAGCAGCTTAGACGGGAGGGAGACCCAGTACTTC
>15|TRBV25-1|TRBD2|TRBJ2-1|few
CASSDSSGSIDEQFF
TGTGCCAGCAGTGATTCTAGCGGGAGTATCGATGAGCAGTTCTTC
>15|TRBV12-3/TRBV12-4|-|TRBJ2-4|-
CASSRGGALKNIQYF
TGTGCCAGCTCCCGGGGCGGGGCCCTCAAAAACATTCAGTACTTC
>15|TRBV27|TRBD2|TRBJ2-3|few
CASRDLAGGPDTQYF
TGTGCCAGCAGGGACCTAGCGGGAGGGCCAGATACGCAGTATTTT
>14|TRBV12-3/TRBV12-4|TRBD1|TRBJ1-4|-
CASTAQGALEKLFF
TGTGCCAGCACCGCACAGGGGGCTTTGGAAAAACTGTTTTTT
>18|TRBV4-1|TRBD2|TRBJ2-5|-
CASSQVATSGAVGGTQYF
TGCGCCAGCAGCCAAGTGGCGACTAGCGGGGCCGTAGGGGGGACCCAGTACTTC
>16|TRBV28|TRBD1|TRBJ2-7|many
CASSLAGTGNLHEQYF
TGTGCCAGCAGTCTTGCCGGGACAGGGAACCTCCACGAGCAGTACTTC
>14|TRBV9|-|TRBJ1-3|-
CASSSLDDGNTIYF
TGTGCCAGCAGCTCCCTCGACGACGGAAACACCATATATTTT
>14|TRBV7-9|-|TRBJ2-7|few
CASSLGASSDEQYF
TGTGCCAGCAGCTTAGGGGCTAGTTCCGACGAGCAGTACTTC
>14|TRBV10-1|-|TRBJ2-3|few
CASSDPLGADTQYF
TGCGCCAGCAGTGACCCTCTGGGAGCAGATACGCAGTATTTT
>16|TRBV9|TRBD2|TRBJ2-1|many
CASSVGAGGPLNEQFF
TGTGCCAGCAGCGTAGGTGCGGGAGGGCCCCTCAATGAGCAGTTCTTC
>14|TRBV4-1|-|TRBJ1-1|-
CASSQEVGFTEAFF
TGCGCCAGCAGCCAAGAGGTGGGATTCACTGAAGCTTTCTTT
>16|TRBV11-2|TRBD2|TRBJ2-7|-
CASSKTSGRDSYEQYF
TGTGCCAGCAGCAAAACTAGCGGGAGGGACTCCTACGAGCAGTACTTC
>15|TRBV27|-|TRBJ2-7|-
CASSPPPGLVYEQYF
TGTGCCAGCAGCCCACCCCCAGGGTTAGTGTACGAGCAGTACTTC
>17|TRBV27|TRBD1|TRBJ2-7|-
CASSPRTGGFWEHEQYF
TGTGCCAGCAGTCCGCGGACAGGGGGCTTCTGGGAGCACGAGCAGTACTTC
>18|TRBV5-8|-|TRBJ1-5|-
CASSHPGAGDYSNQPQHF
TGTGCCAGCAGCCACCCCGGGGCAGGAGATTATAGCAATCAGCCCCAGCATTTT